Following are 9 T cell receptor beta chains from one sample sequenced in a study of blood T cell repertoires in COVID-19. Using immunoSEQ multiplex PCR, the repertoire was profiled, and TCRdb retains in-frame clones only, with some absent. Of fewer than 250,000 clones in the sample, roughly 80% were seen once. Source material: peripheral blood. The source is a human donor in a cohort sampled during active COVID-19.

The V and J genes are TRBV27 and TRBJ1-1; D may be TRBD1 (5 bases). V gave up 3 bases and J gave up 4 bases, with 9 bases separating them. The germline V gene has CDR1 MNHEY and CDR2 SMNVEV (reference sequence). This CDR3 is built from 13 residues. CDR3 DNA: TGTGCCAGCAGTTTCGACAGCACCACTGAAGCTTTCTTT. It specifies CASSFDSTTEAFF.

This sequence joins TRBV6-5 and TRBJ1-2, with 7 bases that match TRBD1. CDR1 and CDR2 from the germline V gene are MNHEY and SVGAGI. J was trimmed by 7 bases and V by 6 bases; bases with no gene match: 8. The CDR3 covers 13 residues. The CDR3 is CASRKQGSGGYTF. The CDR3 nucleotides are TGTGCCAGCAGAAAACAGGGGTCGGGTGGCTACACCTTC.

Here the CDR3 reads CASSLDFLDLRNYTDTQYF. In DNA form, the CDR3 reads TGTGCCAGCAGCTTAGACTTCCTAGACCTGAGAAATTACACAGATACGCAGTATTTT. This rearrangement joins TRBV7-8 to TRBJ2-3, with D hard to call. The V end lost 1 base, the J end lost 2 bases, and 22 bases lay between the germline ends. The CDR3 totals 19 residues. Per the germline V gene, CDR1 is SGHVS and CDR2 is FQNEAQ.

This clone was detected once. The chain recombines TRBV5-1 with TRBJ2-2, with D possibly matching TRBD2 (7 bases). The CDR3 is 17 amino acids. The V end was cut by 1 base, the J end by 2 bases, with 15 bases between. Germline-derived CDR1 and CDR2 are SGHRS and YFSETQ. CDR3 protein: CASSLRSGGLNTGELFF. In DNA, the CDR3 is TGCGCCAGCAGCTTGAGGTCGGGGGGCCTTAACACCGGGGAGCTGTTTTTT. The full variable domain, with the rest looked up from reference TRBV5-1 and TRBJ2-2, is KAGVTQTPRYLIKTRGQQVTLSCSPISGHRSVSWYQQTPGQGLQFLFEYFSETQRNKGNFPGRFSGRQFSNSRSEMNVSTLELGDSALYLCASSLRSGGLNTGELFFGEGSRLTVL.

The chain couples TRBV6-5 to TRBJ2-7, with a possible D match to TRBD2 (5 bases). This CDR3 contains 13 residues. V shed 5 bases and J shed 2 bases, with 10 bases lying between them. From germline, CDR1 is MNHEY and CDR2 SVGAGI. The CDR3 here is CASSRGTPYEQYF. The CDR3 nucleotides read TGTGCCAGCAGTCGGGGTACGCCCTACGAGCAGTACTTC.

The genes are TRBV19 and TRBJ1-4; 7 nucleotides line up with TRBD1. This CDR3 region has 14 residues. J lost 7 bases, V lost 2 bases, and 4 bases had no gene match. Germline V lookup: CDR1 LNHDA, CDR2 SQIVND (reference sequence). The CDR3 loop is CASSITGVGEKLFF. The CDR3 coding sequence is TGTGCCAGTAGTATAACAGGGGTTGGTGAAAAACTGTTTTTT.

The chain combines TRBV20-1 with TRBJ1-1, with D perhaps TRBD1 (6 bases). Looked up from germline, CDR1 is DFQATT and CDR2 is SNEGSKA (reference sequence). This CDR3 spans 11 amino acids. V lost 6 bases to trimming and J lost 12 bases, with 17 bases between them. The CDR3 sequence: CSAPGDPPTFF. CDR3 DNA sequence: TGCAGTGCCCCAGGGGACCCTCCGACTTTCTTT.

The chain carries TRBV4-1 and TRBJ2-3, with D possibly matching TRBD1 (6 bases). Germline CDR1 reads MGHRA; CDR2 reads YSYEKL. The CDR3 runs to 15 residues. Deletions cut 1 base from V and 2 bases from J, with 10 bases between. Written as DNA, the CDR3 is TGCGCCAGCAGCCAAGCCACAGGGCACACAGATACGCAGTATTTT. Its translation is CASSQATGHTDTQYF.

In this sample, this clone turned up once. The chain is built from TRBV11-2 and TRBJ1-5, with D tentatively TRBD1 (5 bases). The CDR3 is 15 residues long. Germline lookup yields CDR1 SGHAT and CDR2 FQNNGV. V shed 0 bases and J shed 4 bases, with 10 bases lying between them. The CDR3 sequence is CASSLDIGVNQPQHF. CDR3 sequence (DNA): TGTGCCAGCAGCTTAGATATAGGGGTAAATCAGCCCCAGCATTTT.